The 5 T cell receptor beta chains below come from one sample, sequenced in a study of human T cells and chemical hapten exposure. TCRdb reprocessed the RACE reads with MiXCR, giving one entry per CDR3 protein. The data contain 50,000 to 65,000 distinct CDR3 sequences, 9.4% of them seen just once; the ten biggest clones take up 13% to 15%. As for time point: pre-sensitization, week 0. Treatment: therapeutic diphenylcyclopropenone sensitization with weekly scalp DPC. The sequencing used whole blood, collected in connection with sensitization to the hapten diphenylcyclopropenone (DPC). Receptor source: a woman aged 40 to 49 with alopecia areata. Some clones in this sample may be carry-over from other donors' samples.

This clonotype occurred many times. The chain recombines TRBV2 with TRBJ2-7; D assignment may be TRBD1 or TRBD2 (5 bases each). Germline CDR1 reads SNHLY; CDR2 reads FYNNEI. V lost 0 bases and J lost 0, with 15 bases in between. This CDR3 contains 17 residues. The CDR3 coding sequence is TGTGCCAGCAGTGAAGCGCTTGGGGGACGGCCCTCCTACGAGCAGTACTTC. It yields the protein CASSEALGGRPSYEQYF.

This clonotype was recorded at least ten times. The chain combines TRBV28 with TRBJ1-1; D possibly corresponds to TRBD1 (6 bases). CDR3 size: 14 residues. Germline CDR1 MDHEN, CDR2 SYDVKM. The germline V and J ends were trimmed by 8 bases and 1 base, with 14 bases remaining between them. CDR3 sequence: CASVYSQGNTEAFF. CDR3 sequence (DNA): TGTGCCAGCGTTTACTCACAGGGGAACACTGAAGCTTTCTTT.

The rearrangement links TRBV3-1 to TRBJ2-7; D is uncertain. V was pared by 1 base and J by 0 bases, with 1 base between. The V gene's germline CDR1 is LGHDT and CDR2 YNNKEL (reference sequence). The CDR3 contains 12 residues. CDR3 sequence (DNA): TGTGCCAGCAGCCAAGTCTCCTACGAGCAGTACTTC. This sequence encodes CASSQVSYEQYF.

At least ten counts were recorded for this clonotype. J is TRBJ2-3 and V is TRBV29-1, with D hard to call. Deletions cut 5 bases from V and 4 bases from J, with 7 bases between. The germline CDR1 and CDR2 sequences are SQVTM and ANQGSEA. This CDR3 spans 11 amino acids. The CDR3 loop is CSVLEADTQYF. CDR3 nucleotides: TGCAGCGTTTTAGAAGCAGATACGCAGTATTTT.

This clonotype has ten or more counts. V usage is TRBV9 and J usage is TRBJ1-6; 11 bases line up with TRBD1. Germline V gene lookup returns CDR1 SGDLS and CDR2 YYNGEE. V shed 4 bases and J 9 bases; nucleotides not matched to a gene: 9. The CDR3 has 16 residues. CDR3 protein: CASSTNTGTGGSPLHF. For the CDR3, the DNA is TGTGCCAGCAGCACCAACACCGGGACAGGGGGTTCACCCCTCCACTTT. The whole variable domain, remainder taken from reference TRBV9 and TRBJ1-6, is DSGVTQTPKHLITATGQRVTLRCSPRSGDLSVYWYQQSLDQGLQFLIQYYNGEERAKGNILERFSAQQFPDLHSELNLSSLELGDSALYFCASSTNTGTGGSPLHFGNGTRLTVT.